This is a list of T cell receptor beta chains from one sample in a study of T cell responses to AZD1222 COVID-19 vaccine. TCRdb's table, derived via immunoSEQ multiplex PCR, lists solely in-frame clones and lacks some. The top ten clones hold about 15% of a sample with about 56,000 clones, over 70% of them seen once. The sequencing here drew on peripheral blood, taken on day 0 of AZD1222 vaccination. These receptors were obtained from an adult in good health. The conserved cysteine and the conserved F or W are not part of the CDR3 here.

V gene	CDR3 length	J gene	CDR3 protein
TRBV19	13	TRBJ2-3	ASQGRGFSTDTQY
TRBV3-1/TRBV3-2	9	TRBJ1-1	ASSLSSEAF
TRBV25-1	15	TRBJ2-1	ASSESVSGSFGDEQF
TRBV6-5	14	TRBJ1-1	ASSYAGDRPNTEAF
TRBV4-3	12	TRBJ1-2	ASSQDMSAHTYT
TRBV12-1	13	TRBJ2-7	ASSFDGPPVREQY
TRBV5-1	14	TRBJ1-1	ASSLDGQGSNTEAF
TRBV27	16	TRBJ1-6	ASSLRSVGSSYNSPLH
TRBV30	12	TRBJ2-3	AWGQGGVADTQY
TRBV27	13	TRBJ2-1	ASKRGGRTNNEQF
TRBV27	12	TRBJ1-6	ASSLGLRNSPLH
TRBV11-2	13	TRBJ2-7	ASSARRANSYEQY
TRBV9	11	TRBJ2-7	ASRGQGDYEQY
TRBV7-3	14	TRBJ2-2	ASSLSASGLTGELF
TRBV15	14	TRBJ2-7	ATSRDKNRVGYEQY
TRBV11-3	9	TRBJ2-7	ASSFGDEQY
TRBV21-1	17	TRBJ1-4	ASSRGGHSFSATNEKLF
TRBV5-6	12	TRBJ1-4	ASSEGVSDEKLF
TRBV7-2	15	TRBJ2-2	ASSFSGTKLTSGELF
TRBV2	13	TRBJ1-4	ASSQRQGREEKLF
TRBV5-1	14	TRBJ1-1	ASSLALGGMNTEAF
TRBV4-3	16	TRBJ1-2	ASSQEGKRRNLRGGYT
TRBV12-3/TRBV12-4	11	TRBJ1-6	ASNQGGFSPLH
TRBV2	12	TRBJ1-1	ASRLDTPGAEAF
TRBV6-5	13	TRBJ2-5	ASSYRGQNQETQY
TRBV18	12	TRBJ1-4	ASSPRQGDEKLF
TRBV2	12	TRBJ1-4	ASSRTGYNEKLF
TRBV5-1	15	TRBJ1-6	ASSLVQGMSYNSPLH
TRBV6-5	13	TRBJ2-2	ASSYEGRSTGELF
TRBV24-1	12	TRBJ1-5	ATSDPGANQPQH
TRBV14	12	TRBJ1-2	ASSRTSRGDGYT
TRBV6-2/TRBV6-3	13	TRBJ2-1	ASSRDRSSYNEQF
TRBV2	11	TRBJ1-1	ASRLMGDTEAF
TRBV27	13	TRBJ2-7	ASTPTSGGSYEQY
TRBV7-8	12	TRBJ2-3	ASSLSSGRALLD
TRBV28	10	TRBJ1-2	ASSSQAYGYT
TRBV7-9	11	TRBJ1-1	ASSGQGATEAF
TRBV7-3	12	TRBJ2-1	ASSPGVADNEQF
TRBV10-2	13	TRBJ1-2	ASSGVRTPNYGYT
TRBV30	12	TRBJ1-1	AWSPGQVNTEAF
TRBV10-3	11	TRBJ2-7	AISDSGVDEQY
TRBV30	11	TRBJ1-1	AWSRELNTEAF
TRBV5-4	15	TRBJ1-2	ASSGGQIRSTNYGYT
TRBV19	13	TRBJ1-5	ASSRTVDSNQPQH
TRBV6-6	13	TRBJ2-5	ASSLGTSGRETQY
TRBV5-6	13	TRBJ2-1	ASSFSTSGYNEQF
TRBV18	14	TRBJ2-7	ASSRETSGRAGEQY